The clone carrying this T cell receptor beta chain turned up a few times. Seattle researchers signed up patients amid active infection and tracked them longitudinally. Using immunoSEQ multiplex PCR, the repertoire was profiled, and TCRdb retains in-frame clones only, with some absent. This sample has about 160,000 clones, with 79% found just once. These data come from a study of blood T cell repertoires in COVID-19. Deletions cut 3 bases from V and 2 bases from J, with 17 bases between. The CDR3 spans 17 residues. CDR1 is LNHDA and CDR2 is SQIVND in the germline V gene (reference sequence). This rearrangement joins TRBV19 to TRBJ1-5, with a weak D call TRBD1 (6 bases). This sequence originates from a woman aged 60-75 years with COVID-19, enrolled during active disease. The sample comprised peripheral blood. CDR3 coding DNA: TGTGCCAGTAGTATTGGGTCGGGCCCAGGGGGCAATCAGCCCCAGCATTTT. Amino acids: CASSIGSGPGGNQPQHF.